The 14 T cell receptor beta chains below come from one sample, sequenced in a study of memory CD4+ T cells and cytomegalovirus serostatus. Sequencing was performed with immunoSEQ multiplex PCR; in TCRdb, only in-frame clones are kept and a portion is missing. Of about 50,000 clones in the sample, 70% to 85% were seen once. Single viable CD3+CD4+CD8-CD45RO+ cells were sorted as the memory CD4+ T cells. Sequenced sample: memory CD4+ T cells from blood. The receptors here all came from an adult in good health and CMV-seronegative.

The CDR3 bases are TGTGCCAGCAGCCAAGTCTTTGCTAGCGAGGGAGAGACCCAGTACTTC. Amino acid sequence: CASSQVFASEGETQYF. V gene TRBV14 combines with J gene TRBJ2-5; perhaps TRBD2 as D (6 bases). The CDR3 contains 16 residues. The germline V gene has CDR1 SGHDN and CDR2 FVKESK. V dropped 1 base and J dropped 4 bases, with 16 bases sitting between them.

The chain recombines TRBV25-1 with TRBJ1-1; D remains unclear. The length of the CDR3 is 12 residues. Germline assignment: CDR1 MGHDK and CDR2 SYGVNS. V was clipped by 5 bases and J by 5 bases, with 9 bases between them. CDR3 protein: CASSWKGTEAFF. CDR3 DNA sequence: TGTGCCAGCAGTTGGAAGGGTACTGAAGCTTTCTTT.

The rearrangement joins TRBV6-1 to TRBJ1-1; a possible D gene is TRBD1 (6 bases). V was clipped by 7 bases and J by 0 bases, with 15 bases between them. This CDR3 has 15 residues. Per germline, CDR1 MNHNS and CDR2 SASEGT. CDR3 amino acids: CASTEGGDMNTEAFF. Here the CDR3 DNA reads TGTGCCAGCACCGAAGGGGGAGATATGAACACTGAAGCTTTCTTT.

This clone was recorded a few times. The chain recombines TRBV28 with TRBJ1-6, with TRBD1 as a possible D gene (6 bases). This CDR3 is 14 amino acids long. Trimming removed 3 bases from V and 10 bases from J, with 13 bases in between. CDR1 and CDR2 from the germline V gene are MDHEN and SYDVKM. The CDR3 DNA sequence: TGTGCCAGCAGTTTCCAGGGGAATGGCTCACCCCTCCACTTT. This translates into CASSFQGNGSPLHF.

The gene calls are TRBV19 and TRBJ2-1; 12 nucleotides agree with TRBD2. The CDR3 consists of 14 residues. Germline V gene lookup returns CDR1 LNHDA and CDR2 SQIVND (reference sequence). J was trimmed by 5 bases and V by 6 bases; bases with no gene match: 2. In DNA, the CDR3 is TGTGCCAGTAGGACTAGCGGGGGCAACAATGAGCAGTTCTTC. It translates to CASRTSGGNNEQFF.

The chain combines TRBV6-6 with TRBJ2-1; 8 bases map to TRBD2. The CDR3 has 15 residues. The germline CDR1 and CDR2 sequences are MNHNY and SVGAGI (reference sequence). The ends lost 0 bases at V and 9 bases at J; junction bases unmatched: 7. CDR3 amino acids: CASSYSIGLAFEQFF. CDR3 sequence (DNA): TGTGCCAGCAGTTACTCGATAGGACTAGCATTTGAGCAGTTCTTC.

This chain joins TRBV30 and TRBJ1-4; 10 positions match TRBD1. V dropped 0 bases and J dropped 8; count of bases not matched to a gene: 6. This CDR3 spans 15 amino acids. Germline assignment: CDR1 GTSNPN and CDR2 SVGIG (reference sequence). The CDR3, as DNA: TGTGCCTGGAGTGTTCGGACAGGGGGTAACGAAAAACTGTTTTTT. This codes for CAWSVRTGGNEKLFF.

The chain uses TRBV7-2 and TRBJ2-7, with TRBD1 matching 7 bases. The J segment lost 6 bases and the V segment lost 5 bases, leaving 10 bases of the junction unmatched. The germline V gene has CDR1 SGHTA and CDR2 FQGNSA. The CDR3 has 14 amino acids. The DNA of the CDR3 is TGTGCCAGCAGCCGGAACAGGGGCCCGGGCGAGCAGTACTTC. Translation: CASSRNRGPGEQYF.

The rearrangement links TRBV18 to TRBJ2-1; a possible D gene is TRBD2 (6 bases). V dropped 6 bases and J dropped 7 bases, with 19 bases sitting between them. CDR1 and CDR2 (germline): KGHSH, LQKENI. The CDR3 extends over 15 amino acids. CDR3 loop: CASSPRDGGTNEQFF. Written as DNA, the CDR3 is TGTGCCAGCTCTCCCCGGGACGGAGGGACGAATGAGCAGTTCTTC.

The chain uses TRBV4-2 and TRBJ2-1, with 13 bases fitting TRBD2. V shed 1 base, J shed 5 bases, and the junction held 2 bases outside the gene matches. The CDR3 length is 16 residues. CDR1 is LGHNA, CDR2 YNFKEQ, per germline. The CDR3 loop reads CASSQGGLAGNNEQFF. The CDR3 DNA reads TGTGCCAGCAGCCAAGGGGGACTAGCGGGGAACAATGAGCAGTTCTTC.

The chain carries TRBV15 and TRBJ1-2; 8 bases fit TRBD1. Germline V gene lookup returns CDR1 LNHNV and CDR2 YYDKDF (reference sequence). The CDR3 spans 14 residues. J gave up 8 bases and V 7 bases, and 12 bases lay outside the gene matches. The CDR3 sequence is CATTDLRGLEGYTF. The CDR3 coding sequence is TGTGCCACCACCGACCTCAGGGGGCTGGAGGGCTACACCTTC. The whole variable domain, filled in from reference TRBV15 and TRBJ1-2, reads DAMVIQNPRYQVTQFGKPVTLSCSQTLNHNVMYWYQQKSSQAPKLLFHYYDKDFNNEADTPDNFQSRRPNTSFCFLDIRSPGLGDTAMYLCATTDLRGLEGYTFGSGTRLTVV.

The V gene is TRBV4-2, the J gene TRBJ2-7, with D possibly being TRBD1 (6 bases). Germline loops: CDR1 LGHNA, CDR2 YNFKEQ. The V end lost 4 bases, the J end lost 6 bases, and 25 bases lay between the germline ends. The CDR3 sequence is 17 residues long. CDR3 bases: TGTGCCAGCAGCCTCTCCCAGACCGGGACAATGAACGTCGAGCAGTACTTC. It specifies CASSLSQTGTMNVEQYF.

This clone was picked up a small number of times. This rearrangement joins TRBV7-2 to TRBJ1-1; D remains unclear. The CDR3 covers 14 residues. V lost 1 base and J lost 1, with 7 bases in between. Germline V lookup: CDR1 SGHTA, CDR2 FQGNSA. CDR3 region: CASSLVSGNTEAFF. The CDR3 DNA sequence: TGTGCCAGCAGCTTAGTGTCGGGGAACACTGAAGCTTTCTTT.

This chain links TRBV6-5 with TRBJ1-5; D may be TRBD1 (6 bases). The CDR3 has 14 amino acids. From germline, CDR1 is MNHEY and CDR2 SVGAGI. Trimming took off 4 bases at V and 7 bases at J, with 14 bases between the two ends. CDR3 protein: CASSSHREPQPQHF. The CDR3 DNA reads as TGTGCCAGCAGTTCGCACAGGGAACCACAGCCCCAGCATTTT.